The rows below give T cell receptor beta chains drawn from one sample of a study of CD8+ T cells in alopecia areata. Produced via immunoSEQ multiplex PCR; TCRdb's table is partial and in-frame only. The sample has 20,000 to 30,000 clones; around 56% are singletons. Input material: NKG2D-high CD8+ T cells sorted from blood. Every receptor here comes from a human donor with alopecia areata. CDR3s include the opening cysteine and the closing phenylalanine or tryptophan.

TRBJ2-7	TRBV19	13	CASSPGLAVEQYF
TRBJ2-1	TRBV5-1	11	CASSQEREEFF
TRBJ2-7	TRBV28	14	CASTVAGAPYEQYF
TRBJ1-2	TRBV27	14	CASSRAGPPYGYTF
TRBJ2-3	TRBV4-1	11	CASSLGQAQYF
TRBJ2-3	TRBV7-2	12	CASSDLTDTQYF
TRBJ2-1	TRBV27	14	CASNPPGSYNEQFF
TRBJ2-1	TRBV27	13	CASSSRPYNEQFF
TRBJ2-3	TRBV27	15	CASRSTAGGPDTQYF
TRBJ2-3	TRBV7-2	16	CASRINSGLITDTQYF
TRBJ2-1	TRBV7-3	16	CASSYTTGQIYNEQFF
TRBJ1-5	TRBV7-8	14	CASSLLGGNQPQHF
TRBJ1-1	TRBV7-9	15	CASIKTDRGNTEAFF
TRBJ2-5	TRBV25-1	14	CASSPPGMGETQYF